This record covers a single T cell receptor beta chain. Its antigen remains unidentified. This entry belongs to a study of T-cell reconstitution after alpha-beta-depleted transplantation in children. The CDR3 covers 15 residues. Germline CDR1 and CDR2: MDHEN and SYDVKM. V lost 8 bases, J lost 5 bases, and 14 bases stayed unmatched. It was with unique molecular identifiers that the TCRbeta library was prepared. TCRdb reprocessed the PCR reads via MiXCR and lists one record per CDR3 protein. The table lists about 1,000,000 distinct CDR3 sequences, roughly 29% of them singletons. Study observations and caveats: Approximately two months post-transplant, alpha-beta T cells reportedly originated from several hundred expanded graft clones.

This sequence originates from a boy in the first two years of life who had a stem cell transplant for SCID, so the T cells may come from the graft donor. The chain employs TRBV28 and TRBJ2-7; 8 bases line up with TRBD1. This sample comprised PBMCs, mostly from graft donor cells, obtained 360 days after TCRalphabeta/CD19-depleted stem cell transplant. The CDR3 region is CASRKTGTGVHEQYF. CDR3 nucleotides: TGTGCCAGCCGAAAGACCGGGACAGGCGTCCACGAGCAGTACTTC.